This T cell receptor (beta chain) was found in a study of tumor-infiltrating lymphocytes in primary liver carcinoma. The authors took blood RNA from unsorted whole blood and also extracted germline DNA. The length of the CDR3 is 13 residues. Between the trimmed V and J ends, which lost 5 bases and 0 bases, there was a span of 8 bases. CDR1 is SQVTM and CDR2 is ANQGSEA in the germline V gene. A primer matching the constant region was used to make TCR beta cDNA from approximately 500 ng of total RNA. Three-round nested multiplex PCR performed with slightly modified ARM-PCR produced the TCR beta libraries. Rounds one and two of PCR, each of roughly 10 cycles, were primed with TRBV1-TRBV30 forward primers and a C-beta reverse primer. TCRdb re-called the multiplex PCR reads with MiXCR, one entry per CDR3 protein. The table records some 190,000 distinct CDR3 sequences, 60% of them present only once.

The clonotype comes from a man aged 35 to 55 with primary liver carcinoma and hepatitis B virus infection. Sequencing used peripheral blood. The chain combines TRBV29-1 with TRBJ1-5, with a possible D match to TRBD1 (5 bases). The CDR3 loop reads CSVLGDSNQPQHF. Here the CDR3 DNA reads TGCAGCGTTTTGGGGGATAGCAATCAGCCCCAGCATTTT. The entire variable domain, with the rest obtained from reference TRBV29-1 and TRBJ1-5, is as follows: SAVISQKPSRDICQRGTSLTIQCQVDSQVTMMFWYRQQPGQSLTLIATANQGSEATYESGFVIDKFPISRPNLTFSTLTVSNMSPEDSSIYLCSVLGDSNQPQHFGDGTRLSIL.